One T cell receptor beta chain is described in this entry. Which antigen it targets is not known. Deletion took 2 bases off V and 4 bases off J, with a span of 15 bases between the germline ends. Reading the germline V gene gives CDR1 SGHVS and CDR2 FQNEAQ. There are 16 amino acids in the CDR3, from cysteine to phenylalanine inclusive. Only the CDR3 DNA is retained, 48 bases long and in frame from the first base. The data originate from a study of cytomegalovirus exposure and HLA in healthy donors (dated by TCRdb to between 2016 and 2019). For the wider study: An earlier analysis of 550 to 700 of the donors reported 250 to 350 Gb of sequence data and 117 million unique TCR beta sequences from 190 million or so T cells. An early release covering roughly 640 HLA-typed donors comprised 250 to 350 gigabases of sequencing data and tens of millions of unique TCR sequences. Of the 300 to 500 genotyped donors, 75% to 85% were placed in the genetic ancestry cluster associated with self-reported Caucasian donors. The study aimed to test whether signatures of past pathogen exposure could be identified by cataloging public T cell receptors. The T cell repertoires of 666 subjects were profiled by immunosequencing and related to cytomegalovirus serostatus. A separate validation cohort of roughly 110 different subjects was used in addition to the 666-subject first cohort. High-throughput TCR immunosequencing, statistical association of individual TCRs with disease status, and machine learning were combined to predict cytomegalovirus infection status. A later analysis re-examined previously published TCR beta repertoires from over 500 donors and added high-resolution HLA genotyping to investigate patterns of TCR occurrence. Rather than drawing on any new phenotypic data, the later analysis identified candidate immune exposures from TCR beta sequences and the way those sequences occurred across donors. An earlier analysis of nearly 600 of the donors applied high-throughput TCR beta sequencing to assess whether each TCR beta V gene segment acted as functional or pseudogenic. Donor age, sex, ethnicity and CMV serostatus were compiled together with the repertoire data. A later genetic analysis used genome-wide SNP genotypes for about 65% of the roughly 700 donors, treating that subset as a discovery cohort. Every repertoire in the discovery cohort had been generated on one and the same sequencing platform. Class I and class II HLA loci were covered by the typing at four-digit resolution. Typing coverage varied by locus: roughly 620-640 donors for A, B, C, DRB1 and DQB1; around 560 for DQA1; approximately 610 for DPA1; approximately 490 for DPB1. About 5 DR-DQ haplotypes were handled as single units for association and clustering, since linkage in the cohort was strong. Across under 500 genotyped donors of the cohort, an average of roughly 250,000 unique TCR beta nucleotide sequences per donor were sequenced, and approximately 19% of those sequences were non-productive.

Libraries were prepared through the immunoSEQ multiplex PCR assay. The multiplex PCR relied on a mix of 60 forward primers for TCR Vbeta segments and 13 reverse primers for TCR Jbeta segments. A multiplex PCR assay on genomic DNA amplified the CDR3 region of rearranged TCR beta genes. On the Illumina HiSeq System, the amplified TCR beta libraries were sequenced as 87-base-pair reads. On the authors' methods: A later analysis counted 65 million to 90 million unique TCR beta chains across the 666 repertoires, and approximately 11 million of these chains were shared by at least two donors. Raw reads were error-corrected and collapsed into unique sequences with a nearest-neighbor algorithm that merged closely related sequences to remove PCR and sequencing errors. V, D and J gene segments were assigned by aligning CDR3 sequences to IMGT reference sequences. For a sequence to be retained, at least a six-nucleotide match to both a V gene segment and a J gene segment was required. Rearrangements were called productive when the CDR3 lacked stop codons and stayed in frame with V and J; all others were non-productive. Following IMGT convention, CDR3 was defined as the stretch from the second conserved V-encoded cysteine to the conserved J-encoded phenylalanine. In an earlier analysis of around 640 of the donors, sequences lacking an unambiguous match to a single V gene segment were excluded. An earlier analysis of a few hundred of the donors called V segments functional above 56.7% productive rearrangements and segregating when the between-donor standard deviation exceeded 5%. A statistical classification framework was developed to diagnose cytomegalovirus status using the catalog of TCR beta chain sequences. In a later analysis, TCR nucleotide sequences were compared against IMGT/GENE-DB human TR gene sequences so that V and J genes could be assigned. In a later analysis, CDR3 sequences and most-parsimonious VDJ recombination scenarios were assigned using the TCRdist pipeline. A later analysis defined each TCR beta chain by its CDR3 amino acid sequence plus V-gene family, and excluded reads lacking a unique V-gene family. A later analysis removed 600 or so highly shared, low-generation-probability nucleotide sequences to deal with suspected cross-contamination and a sequencing artifact. A later analysis calculated a clonal expansion index for each public chain from normalized within-repertoire ranks of inferred template counts. In a later analysis, generation probabilities were computed using a VDJ recombination model fitted to out-of-frame rearrangements, and the results were checked against IGoR. A later analysis scored TCR-TCR, TCR-HLA and TCR-CMV co-occurrence with hypergeometric tests, applying a repertoire-size bias correction to TCR pairs. In a later analysis, false discovery rates were estimated by permuting HLA or CMV assignments 20 times. In a later analysis, co-occurring TCRs were grouped using DBSCAN, with TCRdist sequence similarity added in when clustering inside HLA-allele-positive subsets. Repertoires with fewer than 30,000 or more than 120,000 public chains were left out of co-occurrence clustering, as were a few repertoires with anomalous nucleotide sharing. TCRdb holds this immuneACCESS table with in-frame rearrangements only. Some clones are missing; in checked studies, unresolved V genes explain under half, and the rest has no known cause. V and J calls plus clone size are reproduced from that table; the DNA served to infer D and trimming. The data table for this sample lists some 67,000 clones. The ten largest clones add up to approximately 1.7% of the sample.

The cohort consisted of 666 healthy bone marrow donors. Cohort members were all nominally healthy when sampled, although unrecorded immune exposures were likely present. The donor was CMV seronegative and was included in the group of under 450 seronegative cohort members. A peripheral blood sample was collected from each donor, and TCR beta sequencing was performed on peripheral blood mononuclear cells. The Qiagen DNeasy Blood Extraction Kit was used to extract genomic DNA from the blood cell samples. General study outcomes and caveats: This cohort had only TCR beta chains sequenced, and the lack of alpha or paired-chain data limited which features could be detected. Roughly uniform sequencing depth across donors was assumed in presence/absence analyses, although this assumption may not hold. The only immune exposure information available for the cohort was CMV serostatus. Because HLA typing was missing for some donors at each locus, association tests included only the typed subset. Some IMGT-functional V segments, including TRBV6-2 and TRBV6-3, could not be distinguished by the 87-base-pair reads and were therefore excluded. In an earlier analysis of about 550 of the donors, most TCR beta V segments were observed in productive rearrangements about 87% or about 30% of the time, broadly matching IMGT annotations. A cluster of highly shared sequence variants was judged likely to be a technical artifact of the sequencing pipeline. Because counts were too low, roughly 18 rarely observed V segments, including chromosome 9 orphons, were left out of the earlier analysis of 587 of the donors. A later genetic analysis associated a missense DCLRE1C variant with V-gene and J-gene trimming of TCR beta chains, and an independent cohort replicated the association. Assigning TCR associations to individual alleles was difficult when HLA alleles, especially DR and DQ, strongly co-occurred. It was suggested by the authors that the approach could potentially be generalized to other disease states and immunological phenotypes. Three of the identified cytomegalovirus-associated TCR beta chains were confirmed in vitro to be specific for cytomegalovirus antigens. Linkage disequilibrium might explain the correlated functional status among segregating V segments, but an unknown experimental factor could not be ruled out. A later analysis associated about 18,000 TCR beta sequences with specific HLA alleles at a false discovery rate of 0.05. Most TCR sequences were observed very rarely across donors, whereas some public TCRs were present in many individuals. A further reported finding was that TCR beta sequences accurately predicted the HLA-A and HLA-B alleles for most subjects in the first cohort. In a later analysis, several top co-occurrence clusters were reported to appear linked to parvovirus B19, influenza, CMV and Epstein-Barr virus. In the study, approximately 160 TCR beta chains were listed as associated with cytomegalovirus. In a later analysis, TCR association rates were found to vary across HLA loci, with the most associated TCRs seen for DRB1 alleles and the fewest for HLA-C alleles. Compared with the 666-donor mean, donors in an Asian-associated ancestry cluster had fewer N-insertions in productive TCRs, according to a later genetic analysis. A later analysis found that most CMV-associated TCR beta chains appeared HLA-restricted, with HLA associations seemingly driven largely by CMV exposure. Cytomegalovirus status was reported to be diagnosed by the classifier with high specificity and sensitivity in both the original and validation cohorts. In a later analysis, HLA-associated TCR beta chains were found to be more clonally expanded and to have lower generation probabilities than equally common non-associated chains.

The chain uses TRBV7-8 and TRBJ1-3; a tentative D match to TRBD1 spans 6 bases. The sequencing input was PBMCs. The sequence came from a woman in her 30s in good health and CMV-seronegative. The nucleotide sequence is given as TGTGCCAGCAGCTTAAGCCGCAGGGGCCCCGGAAACACCATATATTTT. This sequence encodes CASSLSRRGPGNTIYF.